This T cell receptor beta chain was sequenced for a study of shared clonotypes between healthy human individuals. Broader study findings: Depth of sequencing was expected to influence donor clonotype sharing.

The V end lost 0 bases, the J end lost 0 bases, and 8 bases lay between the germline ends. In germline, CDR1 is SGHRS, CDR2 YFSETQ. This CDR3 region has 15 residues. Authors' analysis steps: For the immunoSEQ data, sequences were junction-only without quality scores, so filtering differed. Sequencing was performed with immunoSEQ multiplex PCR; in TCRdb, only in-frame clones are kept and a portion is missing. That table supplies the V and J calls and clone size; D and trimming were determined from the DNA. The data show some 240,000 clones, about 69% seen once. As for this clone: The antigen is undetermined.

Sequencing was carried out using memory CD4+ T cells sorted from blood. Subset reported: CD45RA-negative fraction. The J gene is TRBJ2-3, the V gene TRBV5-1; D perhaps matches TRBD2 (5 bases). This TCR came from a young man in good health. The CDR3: CASSLGSGSTDTQYF. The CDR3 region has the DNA TGCGCCAGCAGCTTGGGGTCGGGGAGCACAGATACGCAGTATTTT.